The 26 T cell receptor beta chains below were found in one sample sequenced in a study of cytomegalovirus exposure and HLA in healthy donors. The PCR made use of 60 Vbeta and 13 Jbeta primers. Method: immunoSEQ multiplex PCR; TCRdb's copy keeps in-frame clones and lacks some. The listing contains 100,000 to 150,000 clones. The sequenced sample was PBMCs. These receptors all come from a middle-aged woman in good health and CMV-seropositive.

The CDR3 DNA is TGTGCCAGCAGTTTACTCTCAGGCGGAAACACCATATATTTT. This encodes CASSLLSGGNTIYF. The chain joins TRBV27 to TRBJ1-3; D call uncertain. V was pared by 2 bases and J by 4 bases, with 9 bases between. The germline CDR1 and CDR2 sequences are MNHEY and SMNVEV (reference sequence). The CDR3 loop spans 14 amino acids.

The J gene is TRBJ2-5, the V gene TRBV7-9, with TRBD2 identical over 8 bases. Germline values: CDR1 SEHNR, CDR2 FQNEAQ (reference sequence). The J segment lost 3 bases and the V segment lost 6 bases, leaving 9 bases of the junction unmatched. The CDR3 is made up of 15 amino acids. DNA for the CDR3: TGTGCCAGCAGGGGCCCCGGGACTAGGAAAGAGACCCAGTACTTC. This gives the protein CASRGPGTRKETQYF. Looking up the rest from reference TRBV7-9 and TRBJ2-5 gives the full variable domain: DTGVSQNPRHKITKRGQNVTFRCDPISEHNRLYWYRQTLGQGPEFLTYFQNEAQLEKSRLLSDRFSAERPKGSFSTLEIQRTEQGDSAMYLCASRGPGTRKETQYFGPGTRLLVL.

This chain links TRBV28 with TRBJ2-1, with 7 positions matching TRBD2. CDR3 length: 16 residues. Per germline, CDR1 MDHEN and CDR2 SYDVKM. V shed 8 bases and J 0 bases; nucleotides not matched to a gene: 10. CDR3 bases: TGTGCCAGCCCGCCTAGCGGAGTGGGCTCCTACAATGAGCAGTTCTTC. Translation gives CASPPSGVGSYNEQFF.

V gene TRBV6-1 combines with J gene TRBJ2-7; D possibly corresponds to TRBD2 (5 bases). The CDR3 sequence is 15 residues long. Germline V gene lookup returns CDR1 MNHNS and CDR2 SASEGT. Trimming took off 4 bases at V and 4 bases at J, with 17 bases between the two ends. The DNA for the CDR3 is TGTGCCAGCAGTGCCAGTACCGGGCGGGTTTACGAGCAGTACTTC. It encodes CASSASTGRVYEQYF.

The chain's CDR3 is CASSPRDRPYNEQFF. In DNA, the CDR3 is TGTGCCAGCAGTCCACGGGACAGGCCCTACAATGAGCAGTTCTTC. This chain connects TRBV7-9 to TRBJ2-1, with TRBD1 matching over 8 bases. J lost 2 bases, V lost 6 bases, and 6 bases had no gene match. The CDR3 contains 15 residues. Germline-derived CDR1 and CDR2 are SEHNR and FQNEAQ (reference sequence).

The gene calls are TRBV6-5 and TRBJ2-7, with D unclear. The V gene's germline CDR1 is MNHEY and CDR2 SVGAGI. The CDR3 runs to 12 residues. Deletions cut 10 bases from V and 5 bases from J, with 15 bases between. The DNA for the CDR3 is TGTGCCATACGCGGCAGTTCCAACGAGCAGTACTTC. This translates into CAIRGSSNEQYF.

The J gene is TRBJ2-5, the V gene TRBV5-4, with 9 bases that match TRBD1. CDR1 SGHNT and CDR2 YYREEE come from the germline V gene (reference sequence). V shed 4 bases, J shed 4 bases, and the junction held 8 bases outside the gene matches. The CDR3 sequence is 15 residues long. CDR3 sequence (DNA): TGTGCCAGCAGCCGTTCGACAGGGGGAGGAGAGACCCAGTACTTC. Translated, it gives CASSRSTGGGETQYF.

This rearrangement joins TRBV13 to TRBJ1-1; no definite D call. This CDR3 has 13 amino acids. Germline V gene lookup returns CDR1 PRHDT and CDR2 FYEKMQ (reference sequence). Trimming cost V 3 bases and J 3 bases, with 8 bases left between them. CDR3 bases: TGTGCCAGCAGCTTGCGGCCGGACACTGAAGCTTTCTTT. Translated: CASSLRPDTEAFF.

The chain's CDR3 is CASSQAPYSGRAYEQYF. The CDR3 bases are TGCGCCAGCAGCCAAGCTCCTTATAGCGGGAGGGCCTACGAGCAGTACTTC. The chain is built from TRBV4-1 and TRBJ2-7; TRBD2 matches 11 bases. The CDR3 spans 17 residues. Germline CDR1 MGHRA, CDR2 YSYEKL. With V trimmed by 1 base and J by 2 bases, 7 bases remained unmatched.

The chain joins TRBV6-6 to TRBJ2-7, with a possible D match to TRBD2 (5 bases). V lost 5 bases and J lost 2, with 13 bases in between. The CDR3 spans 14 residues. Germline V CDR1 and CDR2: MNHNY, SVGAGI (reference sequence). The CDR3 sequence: CASSTPGKAYEQYF. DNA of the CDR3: TGTGCCAGCAGTACCCCCGGGAAGGCCTACGAGCAGTACTTC.

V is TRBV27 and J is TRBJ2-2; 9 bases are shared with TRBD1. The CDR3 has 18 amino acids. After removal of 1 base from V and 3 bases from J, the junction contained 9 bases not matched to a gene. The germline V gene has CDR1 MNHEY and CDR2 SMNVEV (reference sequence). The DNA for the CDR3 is TGTGCCAGCAGTTTATGGCCGGGACAGGGAAGGGACACCGGGGAGCTGTTTTTT. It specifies CASSLWPGQGRDTGELFF.

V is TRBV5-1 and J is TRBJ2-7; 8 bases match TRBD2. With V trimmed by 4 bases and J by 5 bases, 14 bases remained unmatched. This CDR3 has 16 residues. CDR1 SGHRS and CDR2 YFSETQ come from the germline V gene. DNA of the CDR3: TGCGCCAGCAGCCCACCGGGACTAGGATTATCCCACGAGCAGTACTTC. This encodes CASSPPGLGLSHEQYF. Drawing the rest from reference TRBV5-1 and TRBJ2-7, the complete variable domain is KAGVTQTPRYLIKTRGQQVTLSCSPISGHRSVSWYQQTPGQGLQFLFEYFSETQRNKGNFPGRFSGRQFSNSRSEMNVSTLELGDSALYLCASSPPGLGLSHEQYFGPGTRLTVT.

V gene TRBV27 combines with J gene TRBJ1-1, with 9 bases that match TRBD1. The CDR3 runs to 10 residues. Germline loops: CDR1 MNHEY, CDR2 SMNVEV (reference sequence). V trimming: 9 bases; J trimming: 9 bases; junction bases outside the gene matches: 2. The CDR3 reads CASGTGKAFF. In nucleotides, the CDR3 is TGTGCCAGTGGGACAGGGAAAGCTTTCTTT.

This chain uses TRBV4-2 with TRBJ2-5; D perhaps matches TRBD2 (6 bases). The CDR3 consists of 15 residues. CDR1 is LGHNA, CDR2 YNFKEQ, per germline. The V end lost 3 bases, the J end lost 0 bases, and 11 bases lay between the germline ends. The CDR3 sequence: CASSQVGGNQETQYF. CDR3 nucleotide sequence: TGTGCCAGCAGCCAGGTGGGCGGGAACCAAGAGACCCAGTACTTC.

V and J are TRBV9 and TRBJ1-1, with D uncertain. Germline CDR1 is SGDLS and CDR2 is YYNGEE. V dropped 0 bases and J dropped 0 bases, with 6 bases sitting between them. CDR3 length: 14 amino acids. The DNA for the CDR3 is TGTGCCAGCAGCGTAGATCGGGTGAACACTGAAGCTTTCTTT. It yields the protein CASSVDRVNTEAFF. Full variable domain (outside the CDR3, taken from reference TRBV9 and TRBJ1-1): DSGVTQTPKHLITATGQRVTLRCSPRSGDLSVYWYQQSLDQGLQFLIQYYNGEERAKGNILERFSAQQFPDLHSELNLSSLELGDSALYFCASSVDRVNTEAFFGQGTRLTVV.

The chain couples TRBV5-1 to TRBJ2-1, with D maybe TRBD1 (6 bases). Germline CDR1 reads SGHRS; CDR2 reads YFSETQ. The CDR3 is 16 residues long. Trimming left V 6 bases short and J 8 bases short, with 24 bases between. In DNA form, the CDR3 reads TGCGCCAGCACCGTCGGGACAACGGTTCTCCGGGATGAGCAGTTCTTC. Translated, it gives CASTVGTTVLRDEQFF.

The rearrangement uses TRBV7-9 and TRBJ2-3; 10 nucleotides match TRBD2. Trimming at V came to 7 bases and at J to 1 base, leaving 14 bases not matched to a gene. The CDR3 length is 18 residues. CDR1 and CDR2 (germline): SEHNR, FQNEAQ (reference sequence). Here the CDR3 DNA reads TGTGCCAGCACCCGGACTAGCGGAATCCCCCGGCGCACAGATACGCAGTATTTT. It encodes CASTRTSGIPRRTDTQYF.

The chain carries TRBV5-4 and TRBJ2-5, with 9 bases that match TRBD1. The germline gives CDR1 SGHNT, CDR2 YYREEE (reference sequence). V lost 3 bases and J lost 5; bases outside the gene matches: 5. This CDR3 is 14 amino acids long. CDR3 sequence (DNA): TGTGCCAGCAGCTGGGACAGGGTATGGGAGACCCAGTACTTC. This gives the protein CASSWDRVWETQYF. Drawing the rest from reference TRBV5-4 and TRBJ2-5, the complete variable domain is ETGVTQSPTHLIKTRGQQVTLRCSSQSGHNTVSWYQQALGQGPQFIFQYYREEENGRGNFPPRFSGLQFPNYSSELNVNALELDDSALYLCASSWDRVWETQYFGPGTRLLVL.

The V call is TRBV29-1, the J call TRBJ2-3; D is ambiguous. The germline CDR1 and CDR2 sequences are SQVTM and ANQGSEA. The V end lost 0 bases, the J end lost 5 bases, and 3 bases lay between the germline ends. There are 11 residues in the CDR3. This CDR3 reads CSVEDIDTQYF. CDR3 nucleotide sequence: TGCAGCGTTGAAGACATAGATACGCAGTATTTT.

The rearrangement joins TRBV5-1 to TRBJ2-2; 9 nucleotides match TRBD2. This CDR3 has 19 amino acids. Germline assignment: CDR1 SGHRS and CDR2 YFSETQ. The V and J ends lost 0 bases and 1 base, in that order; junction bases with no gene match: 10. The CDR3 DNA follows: TGCGCCAGCAGCTTGGCCAGACTAGCGGCACACAAGAACACCGGGGAGCTGTTTTTT. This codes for CASSLARLAAHKNTGELFF.

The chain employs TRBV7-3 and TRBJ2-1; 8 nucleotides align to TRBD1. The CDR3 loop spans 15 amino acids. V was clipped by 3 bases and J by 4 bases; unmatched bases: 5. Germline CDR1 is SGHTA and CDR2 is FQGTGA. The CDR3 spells CASSFADREYNEQFF. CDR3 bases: TGTGCCAGCAGCTTTGCGGACAGGGAATACAATGAGCAGTTCTTC.

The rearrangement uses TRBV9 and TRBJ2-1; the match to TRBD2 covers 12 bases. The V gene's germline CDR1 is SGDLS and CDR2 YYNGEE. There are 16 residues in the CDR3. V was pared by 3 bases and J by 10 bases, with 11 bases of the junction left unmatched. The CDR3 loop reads CASSGRTSGTFLEQFF. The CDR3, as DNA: TGTGCCAGCAGCGGGAGGACTAGCGGGACGTTTTTGGAGCAGTTCTTC.

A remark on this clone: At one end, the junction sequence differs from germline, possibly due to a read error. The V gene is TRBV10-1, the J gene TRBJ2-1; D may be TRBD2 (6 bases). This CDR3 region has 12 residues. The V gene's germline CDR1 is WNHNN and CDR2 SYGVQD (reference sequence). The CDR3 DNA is TGCGCCAGCAGTGACCTCCTGCGGGATCTGGTCTTC. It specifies CASSDLLRDLVF.

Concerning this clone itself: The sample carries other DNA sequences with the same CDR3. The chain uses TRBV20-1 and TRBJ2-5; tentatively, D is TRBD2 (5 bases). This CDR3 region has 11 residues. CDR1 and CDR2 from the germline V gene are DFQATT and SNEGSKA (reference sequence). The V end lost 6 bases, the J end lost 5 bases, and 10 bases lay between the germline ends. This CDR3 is CSAQTGETQYF. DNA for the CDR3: TGCAGTGCACAGACGGGGGAGACCCAGTACTTC.

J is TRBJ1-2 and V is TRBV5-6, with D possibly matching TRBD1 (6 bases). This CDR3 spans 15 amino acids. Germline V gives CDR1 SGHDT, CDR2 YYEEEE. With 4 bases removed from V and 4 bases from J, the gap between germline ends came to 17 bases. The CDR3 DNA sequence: TGTGCCAGCAGCGGGACCCAGGGGCATGTCTATGGCTACACCTTC. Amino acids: CASSGTQGHVYGYTF. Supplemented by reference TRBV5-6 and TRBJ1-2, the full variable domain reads DAGVTQSPTHLIKTRGQQVTLRCSPKSGHDTVSWYQQALGQGPQFIFQYYEEEERQRGNFPDRFSGHQFPNYSSELNVNALLLGDSALYLCASSGTQGHVYGYTFGSGTRLTVV.

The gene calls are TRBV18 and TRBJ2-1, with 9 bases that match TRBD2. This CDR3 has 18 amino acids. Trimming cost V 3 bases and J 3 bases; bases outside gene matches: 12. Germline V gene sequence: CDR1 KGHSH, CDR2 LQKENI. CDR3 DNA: TGTGCCAGCTCACCCCCCGGCAGACTAGCGGAGATCTACAATGAGCAGTTCTTC. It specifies CASSPPGRLAEIYNEQFF.